The next 17 T cell receptor beta chains were all read from a single sample in a study of blood T cells in healthy people across ages. The use of a sample-barcoded 5' primer and a J-beta primer mix characterized a second PCR of roughly 6 to 12 cycles. Each CDR3 protein is one row after TCRdb ran MiXCR on the 5' RACE reads. There are some 1.6 million distinct CDR3 sequences in the sample; 34% occur only once, and about 11% lies in the top ten. The material sequenced was blood. All receptors come from a woman aged 25 to 39 in good health.

There are a few counts of this clonotype. The chain uses TRBV20-1 and TRBJ1-2, with a tentative D call TRBD1 (5 bases). The CDR3 is 14 residues long. Germline V gene sequence: CDR1 DFQATT, CDR2 SNEGSKA (reference sequence). Trimming removed 4 bases at V and 0 bases at J, with 12 bases between. The CDR3 reads CSANLRQTNYGYTF. The CDR3 region has the DNA TGCAGTGCTAATCTACGACAGACTAACTATGGCTACACCTTC.

Concerning this clonotype: A much more abundant neighbour one base away suggests this may be a read error. The chain has TRBV12-3 or TRBV12-4 and TRBJ2-3; D unclear. This CDR3 region has 12 residues. This chain's CDR3 is CASSYVTDTQCF. Here the CDR3 DNA reads TGTGCCAGCAGTTACGTTACAGATACGCAGTGTTTT.

This clonotype was seen a handful of times. The J gene is TRBJ2-1, the V gene TRBV20-1; D might be TRBD2 (5 bases). From germline, CDR1 is DFQATT and CDR2 SNEGSKA (reference sequence). CDR3 length: 15 residues. Trimming removed 3 bases from V and 8 bases from J, with 20 bases in between. CDR3 sequence: CSASFSLAGKDEQFF. Here the CDR3 DNA reads TGCAGTGCTAGCTTTTCTCTAGCCGGTAAGGATGAGCAGTTCTTC.

The V call is TRBV7-2, the J call TRBJ1-2; perhaps TRBD1 as D (5 bases). The CDR3 is 15 residues long. Germline-derived CDR1 and CDR2 are SGHTA and FQGNSA. V gave up 2 bases and J gave up 1 base, with 11 bases separating them. For the CDR3, the DNA is TGTGCCAGCAGCTTAAGACAGTCGAATAACTATGGCTACACCTTC. Amino acid sequence: CASSLRQSNNYGYTF.

The chain combines TRBV28 with TRBJ2-3, with 8 bases identical to TRBD1. The trim removed 3 bases at V and 1 base at J, leaving 6 bases unmatched. Looked up from germline, CDR1 is MDHEN and CDR2 is SYDVKM. The CDR3 has 16 amino acids. This CDR3 reads CASSLRQGRGTDTQYF. For the CDR3, the DNA is TGTGCCAGCAGTTTGCGACAGGGGCGAGGCACAGATACGCAGTATTTT.

This clonotype was observed a handful of times. CDR3 bases: TGTGCCAGCAGCTTAGGAAAGGGAATAATCGAGGACGGCTACACCTTC. Its protein product is CASSLGKGIIEDGYTF. The chain links TRBV7-2 to TRBJ1-2; D call uncertain. The CDR3 has 16 amino acids. Germline V gene lookup returns CDR1 SGHTA and CDR2 FQGNSA. Trimming pared 1 base from V and 8 bases from J, leaving 20 bases between.

V and J are TRBV20-1 and TRBJ2-1, with 7 positions matching TRBD2. Germline V gives CDR1 DFQATT, CDR2 SNEGSKA (reference sequence). The CDR3 totals 15 residues. V was clipped by 6 bases and J by 3 bases; unmatched bases: 11. The CDR3 coding sequence is TGCAGTGCACCTCGGGCGGGAGTTATCTACAATGAGCAGTTCTTC. It translates to CSAPRAGVIYNEQFF.

The J gene is TRBJ1-1, the V gene TRBV7-8; 8 nucleotides match TRBD1. Looked up from germline, CDR1 is SGHVS and CDR2 is FQNEAQ. The CDR3 spans 15 residues. Trimming took 7 bases from V and 2 from J; bases not matched to a gene: 9. The CDR3 nucleotides are TGTGCCAGCACCTTGGCTGACAGGGGAAACACTGAAGCTTTCTTT. This sequence encodes CASTLADRGNTEAFF.

This clonotype was observed a handful of times. V and J are TRBV27 and TRBJ2-2, with D uncertain. This CDR3 contains 12 residues. Trimming pared 6 bases from V and 7 bases from J, leaving 9 bases between. Looked up from germline, CDR1 is MNHEY and CDR2 is SMNVEV (reference sequence). The CDR3 bases are TGTGCCAGCAGCTTGTACGGCGGGGAGCTGTTTTTT. Protein: CASSLYGGELFF.

The V call is TRBV27, the J call TRBJ2-3; D is possibly TRBD2 (5 bases). V lost 7 bases and J 2 bases, leaving 13 bases between the germline ends. CDR3 length: 14 residues. Germline loops: CDR1 MNHEY, CDR2 SMNVEV (reference sequence). The CDR3 here is CASKRERNTDTQYF. CDR3 bases: TGTGCCAGCAAGAGGGAAAGGAACACAGATACGCAGTATTTT.

This chain connects TRBV7-8 to TRBJ2-2, with unresolved D. V dropped 3 bases and J dropped 6 bases, with 8 bases sitting between them. This CDR3 has 13 residues. The germline CDR1 and CDR2 sequences are SGHVS and FQNEAQ. In nucleotides, the CDR3 is TGTGCCAGCAGCTTTATAGGGCCCGGGGAGCTGTTTTTT. Amino acids: CASSFIGPGELFF. The full variable domain, completed using reference TRBV7-8 and TRBJ2-2, is GAGVSQSPRYKVAKRGQDVALRCDPISGHVSLFWYQQALGQGPEFLTYFQNEAQLDKSGLPSDRFFAERPEGSVSTLKIQRTQQEDSAVYLCASSFIGPGELFFGEGSRLTVL.

This clonotype was counted between two and nine times. The rearrangement links TRBV6-1 to TRBJ2-1, with 7 bases aligning to TRBD2. Germline loops: CDR1 MNHNS, CDR2 SASEGT. The CDR3 has 17 residues. Trimming cost V 6 bases and J 8 bases; bases outside gene matches: 19. The CDR3 region is CASREPGRRRIRDEQFF. The CDR3 nucleotides read TGTGCCAGCAGGGAACCCGGGAGGAGACGAATACGGGATGAGCAGTTCTTC.

J is TRBJ2-1 and V is TRBV29-1; TRBD2 matches at 10 bases. Trimming at V came to 2 bases and at J to 3 bases, leaving 1 base not matched to a gene. Germline values: CDR1 SQVTM, CDR2 ANQGSEA. The CDR3 covers 14 residues. The CDR3 region is CSVELAGDYNEQFF. DNA of the CDR3: TGCAGCGTTGAACTAGCGGGGGACTACAATGAGCAGTTCTTC.

The genes are TRBV9 and TRBJ1-2; the D is unclear. The V end was cut by 0 bases, the J end by 5 bases, with 5 bases between. The CDR3 covers 12 residues. Germline CDR1 reads SGDLS; CDR2 reads YYNGEE. The CDR3: CASSVAPYGYTF. In DNA form, the CDR3 reads TGTGCCAGCAGCGTAGCCCCGTATGGCTACACCTTC.

The V call is TRBV20-1, the J call TRBJ2-7, with 8 bases lining up with TRBD1. CDR3 size: 13 residues. From germline, CDR1 is DFQATT and CDR2 SNEGSKA (reference sequence). With 6 bases clipped from V and 5 bases from J, the junction kept 9 bases outside the gene matches. CDR3 DNA sequence: TGCAGTGCGCCGGGACAGGTGAACAACGAGCAGTACTTC. The encoded protein is CSAPGQVNNEQYF.

The chain carries TRBV15 and TRBJ2-7; D remains ambiguous. V was trimmed by 0 bases and J by 5 bases, leaving 11 bases between them. The CDR3 consists of 14 residues. Germline CDR1 LNHNV, CDR2 YYDKDF (reference sequence). CDR3 protein: CATSRDPLDDEQYF. For the CDR3, the DNA is TGTGCCACCAGCAGAGATCCTCTGGACGACGAGCAGTACTTC.

This clonotype was seen only a few times. V usage is TRBV19 and J usage is TRBJ1-1; D is unclear. The CDR3 contains 13 residues. Per germline, CDR1 LNHDA and CDR2 SQIVND (reference sequence). V lost 4 bases and J 4 bases, leaving 10 bases between the germline ends. The CDR3 spells CASSTTWVTEAFF. The CDR3 nucleotides are TGTGCCAGTAGTACGACCTGGGTCACTGAAGCTTTCTTT.